This TCR beta chain was sequenced for a study of T cells in Graves' hyperthyroidism and ophthalmopathy. Patients were aged 18 to 65, had disease duration under 2 months, and had newly diagnosed hyperthyroidism. This clonotype was seen repeatedly, ten times or more. Germline-derived CDR1 and CDR2 are MNHNS and SASEGT. This CDR3 has 19 residues. The V and J ends lost 2 bases and 0 bases respectively, with 23 bases between them. Amplification yielded TCR beta CDR3 regions, with RNA transcripts as the source. A set of HTBI primers served as the primers for a first-round RT-PCR of the TCR CDR3. Via MiXCR, TCRdb re-called the multiplex PCR reads, giving one row per CDR3 protein. The top ten hold 9.2% of the sample, which has about 360,000 distinct CDR3 sequences, approximately 13% seen once.

The sample comprised blood. V usage is TRBV6-1 and J usage is TRBJ2-7, with D perhaps TRBD2 (6 bases). This sequence originates from a woman between 18 and 29 years old with Graves' hyperthyroidism. CDR3 nucleotides: TGTGCCAGCAGTGAAAGTCTCTACGCGGGGAGGACCAGCTCCTACGAGCAGTACTTC. Translated, it gives CASSESLYAGRTSSYEQYF.